The 17 T cell receptor beta chains in this list originate from one sample, sequenced in a study of long-term antiretroviral therapy in people with HIV. An immunoSEQ assay, version v3.0, was performed at survey level. The method was immunoSEQ multiplex PCR; TCRdb's version includes in-frame clones alone and lacks a portion of them. Of about 31,000 clones in the sample, approximately 85% were seen once. The specimen was unsorted PBMCs, collected 0.8 years before starting antiretroviral therapy. The receptors here all came from a man aged 18-30 years with HIV.

V usage is TRBV10-2 and J usage is TRBJ2-7; D unresolved. The CDR3 runs 12 residues. V dropped 5 bases and J dropped 2 bases, with 7 bases sitting between them. CDR1 and CDR2 from the germline V gene are WSHSY and SAAADI. The DNA of the CDR3 is TGCGCCAGCAGTTCAGAGGCCTACGAGCAGTACTTC. Its translation: CASSSEAYEQYF.

The chain employs TRBV7-2 and TRBJ1-1; D may be TRBD1 (5 bases). The CDR3 runs 13 residues. CDR1 and CDR2 from the germline V gene are SGHTA and FQGNSA. V was trimmed by 5 bases and J by 1 base, leaving 8 bases between them. CDR3 nucleotides: TGTGCCAGCAGCCTAACAGGGAACACTGAAGCTTTCTTT. Amino acid sequence: CASSLTGNTEAFF.

The chain carries TRBV30 and TRBJ2-7; the D gene is possibly TRBD2 (5 bases). Per germline, CDR1 GTSNPN and CDR2 SVGIG (reference sequence). The CDR3 totals 16 residues. V was cut by 3 bases and J by 4 bases, with 22 bases left in between. The CDR3 DNA reads TGTGCCTGGAGGGGTTTTGCAAGGGAGAGGAGTTACGAGCAGTACTTC. Protein sequence: CAWRGFARERSYEQYF.

V usage is TRBV6-5 and J usage is TRBJ2-6; D not certain. Trimming cost V 5 bases and J 0 bases, with 5 bases left between them. The CDR3 runs to 14 residues. Germline V gene sequence: CDR1 MNHEY, CDR2 SVGAGI. The CDR3: CASSPSSGANVLTF. In DNA, the CDR3 is TGTGCCAGCAGTCCTAGCTCTGGGGCCAACGTCCTGACTTTC.

In its sample, this clone was seen a few times. The V gene is TRBV6-1, the J gene TRBJ1-6, with no clear D. V was cut by 2 bases and J by 10 bases, with 9 bases left in between. Germline CDR1 is MNHNS and CDR2 is SASEGT. CDR3 size: 13 residues. The CDR3: CASSETGESPLHF. In nucleotides, the CDR3 is TGTGCCAGCAGTGAAACCGGGGAATCACCCCTCCACTTT.

The rearrangement links TRBV4-2 to TRBJ1-5; the D is unclear. Germline V gene sequence: CDR1 LGHNA, CDR2 YNFKEQ. V was trimmed by 4 bases and J by 7 bases, leaving 14 bases between them. The CDR3 is made up of 14 amino acids. CDR3 sequence reads: CASSRGSPGQPQHF. The CDR3 DNA follows: TGTGCCAGCAGCCGCGGATCCCCGGGGCAGCCCCAGCATTTT.

The chain joins TRBV10-3 to TRBJ1-2; perhaps TRBD1 as D (5 bases). This CDR3 spans 14 amino acids. Germline values: CDR1 ENHRY, CDR2 SYGVKD. Trimming removed 2 bases from V and 1 base from J, with 8 bases in between. The CDR3 loop is CAISEMQGNYGYTF. The CDR3 DNA sequence: TGTGCCATCAGTGAGATGCAGGGTAACTATGGCTACACCTTC.

This chain uses TRBV6-6 with TRBJ1-2; 7 bases agree with TRBD1. Germline V gene sequence: CDR1 MNHNY, CDR2 SVGAGI (reference sequence). Trimming cost V 8 bases and J 4 bases; bases outside gene matches: 13. The CDR3 spans 15 residues. The CDR3 reads CASRGQEGLGYGYTF. The CDR3 DNA is TGTGCCAGCCGAGGACAGGAAGGGTTAGGCTATGGCTACACCTTC.

This clone has a single count. The chain has TRBV5-4 and TRBJ2-1, with unresolved D. The CDR3 has 12 residues. V lost 2 bases and J 8 bases, leaving 8 bases between the germline ends. Per germline, CDR1 SGHNT and CDR2 YYREEE (reference sequence). Written as DNA, the CDR3 is TGTGCCAGCAGCTTAGGAGAGGATGAGCAGTTCTTC. Its translation: CASSLGEDEQFF.

As DNA, the CDR3 is TGTGCCAGCAGCTTAGGGTGGGAGGGCTCCTACGAGCAGTACTTC. Encoded protein: CASSLGWEGSYEQYF. V usage is TRBV7-8 and J usage is TRBJ2-7; 7 nucleotides line up with TRBD2. The V gene end was trimmed by 1 base and the J gene end by 0 bases; junction bases not matched to a gene: 3. CDR3 length equals 15 residues. Germline V gene data show CDR1 as SGHVS and CDR2 as FQNEAQ. Full variable domain (remainder filled in from reference TRBV7-8 and TRBJ2-7): GAGVSQSPRYKVAKRGQDVALRCDPISGHVSLFWYQQALGQGPEFLTYFQNEAQLDKSGLPSDRFFAERPEGSVSTLKIQRTQQEDSAVYLCASSLGWEGSYEQYFGPGTRLTVT.

The V call is TRBV20-1, the J call TRBJ2-7; no reliable D call. The CDR3 has 11 residues. The ends were cut back, 6 bases at V and 3 bases at J, with 9 bases in the middle. CDR1 DFQATT and CDR2 SNEGSKA come from the germline V gene (reference sequence). CDR3 in amino acids: CSANYRYEQYF. The DNA for the CDR3 is TGCAGTGCAAATTACCGCTACGAGCAGTACTTC.

V and J are TRBV6-5 and TRBJ2-3; either TRBD1 or TRBD2 may supply D (5 bases each). V was clipped by 4 bases and J by 6 bases, with 20 bases between them. The CDR3 is 16 amino acids. CDR1 MNHEY and CDR2 SVGAGI come from the germline V gene. Here the CDR3 reads CASSSPSGYHRDTQYF. CDR3 bases: TGTGCCAGCAGTTCCCCCTCGGGGTATCACAGGGATACGCAGTATTTT.

The chain couples TRBV5-1 to TRBJ1-1, with 10 bases fitting TRBD1. Germline V gene lookup returns CDR1 SGHRS and CDR2 YFSETQ. There are 16 residues in the CDR3. J was trimmed by 4 bases and V by 0 bases; bases with no gene match: 6. CDR3 DNA: TGCGCCAGCAGCTTGGGGACAGGGGGTCGGGGCACTGAAGCTTTCTTT. Residues: CASSLGTGGRGTEAFF.

There are a few counts of this clone. The gene calls are TRBV4-1 and TRBJ2-7; D is perhaps TRBD2 (5 bases). V lost 7 bases and J 2 bases, leaving 21 bases between the germline ends. Germline values: CDR1 MGHRA, CDR2 YSYEKL. This CDR3 has 16 residues. CDR3 protein: CASNTRRGPLAYEQYF. The CDR3 bases are TGCGCCAGCAACACAAGACGGGGTCCCCTAGCCTACGAGCAGTACTTC.

This clone was picked up a small number of times. The V and J genes are TRBV5-1 and TRBJ1-6; TRBD1 matches 9 bases. The germline gives CDR1 SGHRS, CDR2 YFSETQ. Trimming cost V 0 bases and J 10 bases; bases outside gene matches: 11. This CDR3 is built from 17 residues. CDR3 sequence reads: CASSLVGQGNHGSPLHF. The DNA for the CDR3 is TGCGCCAGCAGCTTGGTGGGACAGGGTAATCATGGCTCACCCCTCCACTTT.

The V and J genes are TRBV14 and TRBJ1-2, with D hard to call. CDR1 and CDR2 from the germline V gene are SGHDN and FVKESK. This CDR3 comprises 14 residues. Trimming removed 0 bases at V and 4 bases at J, with 9 bases between. The CDR3 DNA reads TGTGCCAGCAGCCAAGATATGGCACCCTATGGCTACACCTTC. Amino acid sequence: CASSQDMAPYGYTF.

This clone was seen once. J is TRBJ2-2 and V is TRBV5-4; no clear D gene. The CDR3 consists of 16 residues. Germline V gene lookup returns CDR1 SGHNT and CDR2 YYREEE (reference sequence). Deletions cut 0 bases from V and 6 bases from J, with 15 bases between. The CDR3 region is CASSLDLIGVAGELFF. CDR3 bases: TGTGCCAGCAGCTTGGATTTGATTGGGGTCGCCGGGGAGCTGTTTTTT.